This T cell receptor (beta chain) was captured by sequencing in a study of T cell changes during pregnancy in multiple sclerosis. Sequencing used immunoSEQ multiplex PCR; TCRdb keeps in-frame clones, though not all of them. This sample carries over 45,000 clones, about 91% of them seen once, and the ten largest clones take around 10%. This CDR3 is 14 amino acids long. V was clipped by 5 bases and J by 4 bases, with 11 bases between them. Germline CDR1 is MGHRA and CDR2 is YSYEKL. The sequence was collected from a female donor with multiple sclerosis, enrolled in a pregnancy study. This chain connects TRBV4-1 to TRBJ2-2, with D perhaps TRBD1 (6 bases). Sample: CD8+ T cells from peripheral blood mononuclear cells, taken after pregnancy. The CDR3 nucleotides read TGCGCCAGCAGCGACGGACAGACCACCGGGGAGCTGTTTTTT. This translates into CASSDGQTTGELFF.